The 9 T cell receptor beta chains below come from one sample, sequenced in a study of blood T cells in healthy people across ages. A J-beta primer mix and a sample-barcoded 5' primer were used in a second PCR of about 7 to 12 cycles. Each CDR3 protein is one row after TCRdb ran MiXCR on the 5' RACE reads. There are over 600,000 distinct CDR3 sequences in the sample; around 41% occur only once, and around 30% lies in the top ten. The specimen was blood. These receptors were obtained from a man aged 80 or over in good health.

This chain uses TRBV4-1 with TRBJ2-7; possibly TRBD1 or TRBD2 for D (5 bases each). The CDR3 loop spans 14 amino acids. Germline CDR1 and CDR2: MGHRA and YSYEKL. V shed 4 bases and J shed 2 bases, with 12 bases lying between them. CDR3 in amino acids: CASSPRDGPYEQYF. CDR3 coding DNA: TGCGCCAGCAGCCCGAGGGACGGACCCTACGAGCAGTACTTC.

As for this clonotype: A much larger clone differs by one base, so this may be a read error. V usage is TRBV12-3 or TRBV12-4 and J usage is TRBJ2-5; the D call may be TRBD1 or TRBD2 (5 bases each). Trimming left V 0 bases short and J 3 bases short, with 11 bases between. CDR3 size: 15 residues. In DNA, the CDR3 is TGTGCCAGCAGTTTAGCTGAGGGGCGAGAAGAGACCCAGTACTTC. Translated, it gives CASSLAEGREETQYF.

This clonotype was counted a few times. V and J are TRBV28 and TRBJ2-7; 9 bases match TRBD1. The J call is uncertain, as TRBJ2-5 better fits the DNA end. The CDR3 spans 14 residues. In germline, CDR1 is MDHEN, CDR2 SYDVKM. CDR3 nucleotide sequence: TGTGCCAGCATCAACATGGACAGGGGAGGGACCCAGTACTTC. It specifies CASINMDRGGTQYF.

J is TRBJ2-7 and V is TRBV10-2; a possible D gene is TRBD2 (5 bases). The V end was cut by 0 bases, the J end by 7 bases, with 19 bases between. Germline V gives CDR1 WSHSY, CDR2 SAAADI. The CDR3 loop spans 16 amino acids. The CDR3 region is CASSESLAPTLNEQYF. CDR3 DNA: TGCGCCAGCAGTGAGTCCCTAGCTCCAACCCTCAATGAGCAGTACTTC.

The chain combines TRBV18 with TRBJ2-2; either TRBD1 or TRBD2 may supply D (5 bases each). Per the germline V gene, CDR1 is KGHSH and CDR2 is LQKENI. Between the trimmed V and J ends, which lost 0 bases and 5 bases, there was a span of 13 bases. This CDR3 region has 16 residues. The CDR3: CASSPPLSGPTGELFF. For the CDR3, the DNA is TGTGCCAGCTCACCACCGTTGTCGGGACCGACCGGGGAGCTGTTTTTT.

V gene TRBV11-2 combines with J gene TRBJ2-7, with 7 bases identical to TRBD2. V shed 6 bases and J 3 bases; nucleotides not matched to a gene: 8. Germline V gene sequence: CDR1 SGHAT, CDR2 FQNNGV. The CDR3 contains 14 residues. CDR3 coding DNA: TGTGCCAGCAGTCGGACTAGGGAGGGCTACGAGCAGTACTTC. Its translation is CASSRTREGYEQYF.

At least ten counts were recorded for this clonotype. The chain recombines TRBV20-1 with TRBJ2-3; 8 bases map to TRBD1. The CDR3 loop spans 13 amino acids. Germline lookup yields CDR1 DFQATT and CDR2 SNEGSKA (reference sequence). V was clipped by 5 bases and J by 0 bases; unmatched bases: 1. This chain's CDR3 is CSAGQGSTDTQYF. CDR3 nucleotides: TGCAGTGCTGGACAGGGCAGCACAGATACGCAGTATTTT.

The J gene is TRBJ1-1, the V gene TRBV27, with a possible D match to TRBD1 (5 bases). CDR1 MNHEY and CDR2 SMNVEV come from the germline V gene (reference sequence). This CDR3 has 18 amino acids. V dropped 5 bases and J dropped 0 bases, with 22 bases sitting between them. DNA of the CDR3: TGTGCCAGCAGTGGTCGAATTCGGGGCTGGCAATTGAACACTGAAGCTTTCTTT. Its translation is CASSGRIRGWQLNTEAFF.

The CDR3 reads CASSRTSGDNEQFF. CDR3 DNA sequence: TGTGCCAGCAGCCGAACTAGCGGGGACAATGAGCAGTTCTTC. The chain combines TRBV4-2 with TRBJ2-1, with 10 nucleotides matching TRBD2. Germline CDR1 reads LGHNA; CDR2 reads YNFKEQ. V lost 4 bases to trimming and J lost 5 bases; unmatched junction nucleotides: 2. The CDR3 totals 14 residues.